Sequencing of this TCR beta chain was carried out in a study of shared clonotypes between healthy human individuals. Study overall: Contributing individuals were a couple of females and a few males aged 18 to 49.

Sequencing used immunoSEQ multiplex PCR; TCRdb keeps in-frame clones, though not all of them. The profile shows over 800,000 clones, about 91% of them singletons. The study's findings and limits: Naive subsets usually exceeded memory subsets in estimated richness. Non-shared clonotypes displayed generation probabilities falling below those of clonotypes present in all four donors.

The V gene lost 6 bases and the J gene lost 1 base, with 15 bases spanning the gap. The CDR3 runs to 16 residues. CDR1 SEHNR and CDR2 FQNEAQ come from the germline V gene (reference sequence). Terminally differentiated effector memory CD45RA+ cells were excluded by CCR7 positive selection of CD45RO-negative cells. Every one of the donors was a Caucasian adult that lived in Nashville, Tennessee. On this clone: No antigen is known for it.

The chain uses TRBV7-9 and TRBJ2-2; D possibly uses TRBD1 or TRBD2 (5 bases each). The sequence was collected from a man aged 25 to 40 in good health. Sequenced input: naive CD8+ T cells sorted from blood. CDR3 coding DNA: TGTGCCAGCAGGCCCAGGTCAGGGAGGAACACCGGGGAGCTGTTTTTT. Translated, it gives CASRPRSGRNTGELFF. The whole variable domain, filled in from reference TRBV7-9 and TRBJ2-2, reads DTGVSQNPRHKITKRGQNVTFRCDPISEHNRLYWYRQTLGQGPEFLTYFQNEAQLEKSRLLSDRFSAERPKGSFSTLEIQRTEQGDSAMYLCASRPRSGRNTGELFFGEGSRLTVL.